This TCR beta chain is from a study of T-cell reconstitution after alpha-beta-depleted transplantation in children. The table lists this clonotype with many counts. Germline CDR1 reads SGHRS; CDR2 reads YFSETQ. CDR3 size: 15 residues. J was trimmed by 1 base and V by 3 bases; bases with no gene match: 5. The TCRbeta library incorporated unique molecular identifiers. From the PCR reads, TCRdb called clonotypes with MiXCR, one entry per CDR3 protein. Of 150,000 to 200,000 distinct CDR3 sequences detected, approximately 14% appear once; the ten largest clones hold less than 15%. The origin of this receptor is a human donor who donated a stem cell graft to a child with acute lymphoblastic leukemia. This chain connects TRBV5-1 to TRBJ1-1, with 8 bases aligning to TRBD1. This material consisted of PBMCs from the stem cell graft donor, taken from the stem cell graft. In DNA form, the CDR3 reads TGCGCCAGCAGCTCCAGGGGGCCCTCGAACACTGAAGCTTTCTTT. It encodes CASSSRGPSNTEAFF.